This TCR beta chain was sequenced for a study of identical twins. Each CDR3 protein gets one entry after TCRdb re-called the 5' RACE reads with MiXCR. In the table there are hundreds of thousands of distinct CDR3 sequences, 8% to 9% of which are singletons. CDR1 and CDR2 from the germline V gene are SEHNR and FQNEAQ (reference sequence). The germline V and J ends were trimmed by 4 bases and 2 bases, with 12 bases remaining between them. The CDR3 is 14 residues long. This same sample was also taken into another study, of yellow fever vaccine responses in identical twins.

Sequences were obtained from PBMCs. The chain links TRBV7-9 to TRBJ2-7; no clear D gene. The TCR originated in a woman between 18 and 29 years old in good health. The CDR3 here is CASSSATDPYEQYF. Written as DNA, the CDR3 is TGTGCCAGCAGCTCAGCGACGGACCCCTACGAGCAGTACTTC.